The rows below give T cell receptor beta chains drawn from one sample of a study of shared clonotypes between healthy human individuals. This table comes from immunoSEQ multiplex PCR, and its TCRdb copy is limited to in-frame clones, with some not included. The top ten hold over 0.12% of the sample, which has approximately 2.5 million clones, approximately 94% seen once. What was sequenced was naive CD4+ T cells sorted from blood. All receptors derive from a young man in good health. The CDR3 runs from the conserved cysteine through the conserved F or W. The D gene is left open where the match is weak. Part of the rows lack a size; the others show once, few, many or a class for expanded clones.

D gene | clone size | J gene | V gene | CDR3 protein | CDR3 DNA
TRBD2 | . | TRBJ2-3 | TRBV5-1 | CASRHLAGDPTDTQYF | TGCGCCAGCAGGCACCTAGCGGGGGACCCCACAGATACGCAGTATTTT
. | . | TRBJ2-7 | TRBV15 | CATSRDRAVSSYEQYF | TGTGCCACCAGCAGAGATAGAGCGGTCTCTTCCTACGAGCAGTACTTC
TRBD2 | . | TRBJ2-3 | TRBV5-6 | CASSLWGGADTQYF | TGTGCCAGCAGCTTGTGGGGGGGTGCAGATACGCAGTATTTT
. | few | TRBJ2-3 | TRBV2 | CASRVTDTQYF | TGTGCCAGCAGAGTCACAGATACGCAGTATTTT
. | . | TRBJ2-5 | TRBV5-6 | CASTSFPVQTQYF | TGTGCCAGCACCTCGTTTCCGGTGCAGACCCAGTACTTC
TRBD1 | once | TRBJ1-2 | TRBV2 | CASSGEGQGEGGYTF | TGTGCCAGCAGTGGGGAGGGACAGGGGGAAGGTGGCTACACCTTC
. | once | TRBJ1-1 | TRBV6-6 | CASSFPSPGTNTEAFF | TGTGCCAGCAGTTTCCCTTCCCCCGGGACCAACACTGAAGCTTTCTTT
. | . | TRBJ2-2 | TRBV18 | CASSPRINTGELFF | TGTGCCAGCTCACCACGAATCAACACCGGGGAGCTGTTTTTT
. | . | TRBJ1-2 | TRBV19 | CASSLFFSRGDYGYTF | TGTGCCAGTAGTCTCTTCTTTTCCCGAGGGGACTATGGCTACACCTTC
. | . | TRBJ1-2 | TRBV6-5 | CASGRAGDYGYTF | TGTGCCAGCGGTCGGGCAGGGGACTATGGCTACACCTTC
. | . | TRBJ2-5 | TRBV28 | CASRGYAQRTQYF | TGTGCCAGCAGAGGGTATGCCCAGAGGACCCAGTACTTC
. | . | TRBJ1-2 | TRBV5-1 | CASSSDSLYGYTF | TGCGCCAGCAGTTCGGACAGCCTGTATGGCTACACCTTC
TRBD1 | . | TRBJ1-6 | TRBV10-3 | CAISERQGANSPLHF | TGTGCCATCAGTGAACGACAGGGGGCAAATTCACCCCTCCACTTT
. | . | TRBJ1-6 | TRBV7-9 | CASSLEGGGSNSPLHF | TGTGCCAGCAGCTTAGAGGGGGGGGGTTCTAATTCACCCCTCCACTTT
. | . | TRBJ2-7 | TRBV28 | CASSFSGRHYEQYF | TGTGCCAGCAGTTTCTCGGGACGGCACTACGAGCAGTACTTC
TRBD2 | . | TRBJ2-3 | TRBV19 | CASSIEGLAGDTQYF | TGTGCCAGTAGTATAGAGGGACTAGCGGGGGATACGCAGTATTTT
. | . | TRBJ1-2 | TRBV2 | CASSESGRGASGYTF | TGTGCCAGCAGTGAAAGTGGACGGGGGGCAAGTGGCTACACCTTC
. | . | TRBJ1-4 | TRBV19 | CASTINEKLFF | TGTGCCAGTACCATCAATGAAAAACTGTTTTTT
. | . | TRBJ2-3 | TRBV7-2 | CASSLLRSADTQYF | TGTGCCAGCAGCTTATTAAGGAGCGCAGATACGCAGTATTTT
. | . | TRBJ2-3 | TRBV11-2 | CASSSVQGHNTDTQYF | TGTGCCAGCAGCTCAGTGCAGGGGCATAACACAGATACGCAGTATTTT
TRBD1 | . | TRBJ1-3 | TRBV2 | CASLRDRGLDRSGNTIYF | TGTGCCAGCTTAAGGGACAGGGGGTTGGACCGCTCTGGAAACACCATATATTTT
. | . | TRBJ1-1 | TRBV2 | CASSEVGTPSTEAFF | TGTGCCAGCAGTGAAGTTGGGACACCTTCAACTGAAGCTTTCTTT
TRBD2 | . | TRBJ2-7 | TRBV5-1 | CASSRTGLADSYEQYF | TGCGCCAGCAGCAGAACCGGACTAGCGGACAGCTACGAGCAGTACTTC
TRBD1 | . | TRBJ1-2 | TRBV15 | CATSSGGVRGGAGYGYTF | TGTGCCACCAGCAGTGGTGGAGTTCGAGGGGGCGCAGGCTATGGCTACACCTTC
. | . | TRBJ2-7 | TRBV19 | CTSSIRGGSNEQYF | TGTACCAGTAGTATTAGGGGGGGTTCGAACGAGCAGTACTTC
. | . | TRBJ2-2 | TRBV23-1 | CATNREPSAGELFF | TGCGCCACCAACCGGGAGCCTTCCGCCGGGGAGCTGTTTTTT
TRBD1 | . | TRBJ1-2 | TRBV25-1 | CATYQGERTSGGYTF | TGTGCCACTTACCAGGGGGAAAGGACTAGCGGTGGCTACACCTTC
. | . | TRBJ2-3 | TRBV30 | CAWSLRSGFSTDTQYF | TGTGCCTGGAGTCTCCGCAGCGGATTTAGCACAGATACGCAGTATTTT
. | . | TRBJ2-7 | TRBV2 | CASSDDPLQYF | TGTGCCAGCAGTGACGACCCCCTGCAGTACTTC
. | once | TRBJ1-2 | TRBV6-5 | CASSFGRGYLEGGYTF | TGTGCCAGCAGTTTTGGGAGGGGGTATCTGGAGGGTGGCTACACCTTC
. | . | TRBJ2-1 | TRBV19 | CASSIRGRSSYNEQFF | TGTGCCAGTAGTATCCGGGGCCGTAGCTCCTACAATGAGCAGTTCTTC
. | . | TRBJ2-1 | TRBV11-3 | CASSPPLGVRNEQFF | TGTGCCAGCAGCCCCCCGCTAGGGGTGCGGAATGAGCAGTTCTTC
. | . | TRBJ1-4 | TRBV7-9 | CASTLSSTNEKLFF | TGTGCCAGCACCCTGTCTTCAACTAATGAAAAACTGTTTTTT
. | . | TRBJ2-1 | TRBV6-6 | CASRMTELSYNEQFF | TGTGCCAGCAGAATGACCGAACTCTCCTACAATGAGCAGTTCTTC
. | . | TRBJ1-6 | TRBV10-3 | CAISDRSSYNSPLHF | TGTGCCATCAGTGACAGGAGCTCCTATAATTCACCCCTCCACTTT
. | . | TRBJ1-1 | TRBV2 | CASSDFFIGGTEAFF | TGTGCCAGCAGTGACTTTTTTATAGGGGGGACTGAAGCTTTCTTT
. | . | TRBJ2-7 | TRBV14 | CASSRAGTTSYEQYF | TGTGCCAGCAGCCGGGCCGGGACAACCTCCTACGAGCAGTACTTC
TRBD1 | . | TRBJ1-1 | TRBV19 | CASRTQGAGTEAFF | TGTGCCAGTAGGACACAGGGGGCGGGGACTGAAGCTTTCTTT
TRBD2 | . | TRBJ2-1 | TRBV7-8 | CASSLDSGGPNEQFF | TGTGCCAGCAGCTTAGATTCGGGAGGGCCTAATGAGCAGTTCTTC
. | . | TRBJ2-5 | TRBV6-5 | CASSYVAEGTQYF | TGTGCCAGCAGTTACGTTGCAGAAGGGACCCAGTACTTC
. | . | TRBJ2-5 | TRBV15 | CATSRGTHEGETQYF | TGTGCCACCAGCAGAGGGACTCACGAGGGGGAGACCCAGTACTTC
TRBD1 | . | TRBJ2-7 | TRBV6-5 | CASRKDRGYEQYF | TGTGCCAGCAGGAAGGACAGGGGCTACGAGCAGTACTTC
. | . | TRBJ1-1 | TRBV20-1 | CSAPRNTEAFF | TGCAGTGCTCCGAGGAACACTGAAGCTTTCTTT
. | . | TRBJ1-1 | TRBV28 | CAVLPASLLTEAFF | TGTGCCGTCCTCCCGGCGAGCCTCCTCACTGAAGCTTTCTTT
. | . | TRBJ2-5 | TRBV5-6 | CASSLLGQETQYF | TGTGCCAGCAGCCTCCTAGGCCAAGAGACCCAGTACTTC
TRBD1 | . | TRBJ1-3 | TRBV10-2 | CASRTGGSGNTIYF | TGCGCCAGCAGGACAGGGGGCTCTGGAAACACCATATATTTT
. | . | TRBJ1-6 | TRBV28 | CASSSSLHNSPLHF | TGTGCCAGCAGTTCCTCCCTTCATAATTCACCCCTCCACTTT
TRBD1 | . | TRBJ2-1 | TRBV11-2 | CASGRSAGGSNEQFF | TGTGCCAGCGGCCGGTCCGCAGGGGGCTCCAATGAGCAGTTCTTC
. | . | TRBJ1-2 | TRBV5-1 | CASSLPPASGSYGYTF | TGCGCCAGCAGCTTGCCCCCAGCGTCAGGCTCGTATGGCTACACCTTC
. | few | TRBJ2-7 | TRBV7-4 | CASSPPPRDKAYEQYF | TGTGCCAGCAGCCCCCCTCCCCGGGACAAGGCCTACGAGCAGTACTTC
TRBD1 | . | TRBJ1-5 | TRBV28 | CASSLVGGYSNQPQHF | TGTGCCAGCAGTTTAGTAGGGGGCTATAGCAATCAGCCCCAGCATTTT
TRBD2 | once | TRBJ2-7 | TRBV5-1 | CASSAGTSGETEQYF | TGCGCCAGCAGCGCCGGGACTAGCGGGGAAACCGAGCAGTACTTC